Detailed here is one T cell receptor beta chain. Per the study methods: Reference gene primer amplification yielded estimated nucleated cell counts. Data came from immunoSEQ multiplex PCR; TCRdb stores just in-frame clones and leaves some out. V and J calls and clone size are as listed in that table; D and trimming were resolved from the DNA. Of a few hundred thousand clones listed, about 79% are singletons. The data originate from a study of blood T cell repertoires in COVID-19. Study overall: Samples of COVID-19 (acute and convalescent) were obtained from the United States, Italy and Spain. T cells, B-cell-depleted T cells, or PBMCs provided the cDNA or gDNA that served as material.

Cohort allocation depended upon clinical history that participants reported. V gave up 3 bases and J gave up 4 bases; unmatched junction bases: 18. Per the germline V gene, CDR1 is MGHRA and CDR2 is YSYEKL. The CDR3 is 20 residues long. J is TRBJ2-1 and V is TRBV4-1; 10 bases fit TRBD1. Material for sequencing was PBMCs or T cells enriched from blood (not recorded which). This receptor was taken from a woman aged 40-49 years with acute COVID-19. CDR3 loop: CASSHPRGTGAIATYNEQFF. CDR3 in DNA: TGCGCCAGCAGCCACCCGAGGGGGACAGGGGCGATCGCTACGTACAATGAGCAGTTCTTC.